What follows are 15 T cell receptor beta chains derived from one specimen sequenced in a study of type 1 and type 2 diabetes patients. Amplification started from genomic DNA. Amplification of the beta chain CDR3 used 30 forward and 13 reverse multiplex primers. TCRdb ran MiXCR on the multiplex PCR reads and lists one entry per CDR3 protein. The table lists about 270,000 distinct CDR3 sequences, around 47% of them singletons. Specimen: peripheral blood mononuclear cells (PBMCs). Receptors originate from a man aged 18 to 35 with type 2 diabetes.

The DNA for the CDR3 is TGTGCCAGCAGCCAAGAAACAGGGGGCGACCATGGCTACACCTTC. Residues: CASSQETGGDHGYTF. The rearrangement joins TRBV14 to TRBJ1-2, with 9 bases fitting TRBD1. The CDR3 loop spans 15 amino acids. The V segment lost 0 bases and the J segment 6 bases; nucleotides outside the gene matches: 5. CDR1 and CDR2 from the germline V gene are SGHDN and FVKESK.

The genes are TRBV25-1 and TRBJ1-2, with 9 nucleotides matching TRBD1. The CDR3 contains 13 residues. The J segment lost 8 bases and the V segment lost 6 bases, leaving 7 bases of the junction unmatched. Germline V gene lookup returns CDR1 MGHDK and CDR2 SYGVNS. The CDR3 is CASRKQGASGYTF. CDR3 in DNA: TGTGCCAGCAGGAAACAGGGGGCCAGCGGCTACACCTTC.

Turning to this clonotype: In this CDR3 the conserved last residue, phenylalanine or tryptophan, is missing, so a read error is likely. The chain joins TRBV15 to TRBJ2-1, with D perhaps TRBD1 (6 bases). V lost 1 base and J 1 base, leaving 8 bases between the germline ends. Germline lookup yields CDR1 LNHNV and CDR2 YYDKDF (reference sequence). The CDR3 extends over 15 amino acids. This CDR3 is CATSRVGQSYNEQFL. CDR3 sequence (DNA): TGTGCCACCAGCAGAGTCGGACAGTCCTACAATGAGCAGTTCCTC.

This chain uses TRBV27 with TRBJ2-1; no clear D. CDR1 MNHEY and CDR2 SMNVEV come from the germline V gene (reference sequence). Trimming took 4 bases from V and 5 from J, leaving 18 bases between them. The length of the CDR3 is 16 residues. Here the CDR3 reads CASSWGIAPGDNEQFF. The CDR3 DNA reads TGTGCCAGCAGTTGGGGAATAGCACCGGGCGACAATGAGCAGTTCTTC.

CDR3 in amino acids: CASRTGSEKLFF. The CDR3, as DNA: TGTGCCAGCAGGACAGGGTCTGAAAAACTGTTTTTT. The chain combines TRBV28 with TRBJ1-4, with 7 bases fitting TRBD1. V shed 6 bases and J 7 bases; nucleotides not matched to a gene: 2. CDR3 length: 12 residues. Germline lookup yields CDR1 MDHEN and CDR2 SYDVKM.

The chain couples TRBV12-5 to TRBJ2-1; D is uncertain. The CDR3 consists of 17 residues. The V and J ends lost 2 bases and 0 bases respectively, with 14 bases between them. Germline loops: CDR1 LGHNT, CDR2 FRNRAP. This CDR3 is CASGLSHREDSYNEQFF. In DNA form, the CDR3 reads TGTGCTAGTGGTTTGTCCCATCGCGAAGACTCCTACAATGAGCAGTTCTTC. Looking up the rest from reference TRBV12-5 and TRBJ2-1 gives the full variable domain: DARVTQTPRHKVTEMGQEVTMRCQPILGHNTVFWYRQTMMQGLELLAYFRNRAPLDDSGMPKDRFSAEMPDATLATLKIQPSEPRDSAVYFCASGLSHREDSYNEQFFGPGTRLTVL.

The chain joins TRBV6-1 to TRBJ2-7; possible D gene TRBD2, 5 bases. There are 14 residues in the CDR3. The germline gives CDR1 MNHNS, CDR2 SASEGT. V was trimmed by 2 bases and J by 4 bases, leaving 12 bases between them. The CDR3 sequence is CASSEPGLTYEQYF. The CDR3 nucleotides read TGTGCCAGCAGTGAACCTGGACTTACGTACGAGCAGTACTTC.

The DNA of the CDR3 is TGTGCCAGCAGTTACTCGGGGGGCGATCAGGAGACCCAGTACTTC. This sequence encodes CASSYSGGDQETQYF. V and J are TRBV6-5 and TRBJ2-5; D is perhaps TRBD1 or TRBD2 (6 bases each). Germline-derived CDR1 and CDR2 are MNHEY and SVGAGI. Trimming cost V 0 bases and J 5 bases, with 13 bases left between them. The CDR3 is 15 residues long.

This clonotype was picked up many times. An end of the junction differs from the germline gene, which may be a read error. This chain links TRBV7-7 with TRBJ2-5; tentatively, D is TRBD1 (5 bases). Germline lookup yields CDR1 SSHAT and CDR2 FNYEAQ (reference sequence). The CDR3 contains 15 residues. The CDR3 is CASSPTRVGDETQYF. CDR3 DNA: TGTGCTAGCAGCCCAACCAGGGTGGGTGACGAGACCCAGTACTTC.

The J gene is TRBJ2-3, the V gene TRBV5-8, with TRBD2 identical over 8 bases. V shed 6 bases, J shed 3 bases, and the junction held 18 bases outside the gene matches. Germline V gives CDR1 SGHTS, CDR2 YDEGEE. There are 18 residues in the CDR3. The CDR3 nucleotides are TGTGCCAGCACGTTTAGAAGTACTAGCGGAAAGTCAACAGATACGCAGTATTTT. It is translated as CASTFRSTSGKSTDTQYF.

V usage is TRBV10-3 and J usage is TRBJ2-3; 14 positions agree with TRBD2. Germline CDR1 and CDR2: ENHRY and SYGVKD. This CDR3 region has 19 residues. The trim removed 0 bases at V and 0 bases at J, leaving 5 bases unmatched. The CDR3 nucleotides are TGTGCCATCAGTGAGTCGAGACTAGCGGGAGGGTCTAGCACAGATACGCAGTATTTT. Translation: CAISESRLAGGSSTDTQYF.

The CDR3 nucleotides are TGTGCCAGCAGCCCTCTTAGCGGGGGGGCCGGGACCCAGTACTTC. Its translation: CASSPLSGGAGTQYF. This chain uses TRBV7-3 with TRBJ2-5; 11 bases map to TRBD2. V was clipped by 5 bases and J by 7 bases; unmatched bases: 9. This CDR3 comprises 15 residues. CDR1 is SGHTA, CDR2 FQGTGA, per germline.

The chain employs TRBV7-9 and TRBJ2-1, with 7 positions matching TRBD2. The CDR3 is made up of 15 amino acids. Per the germline V gene, CDR1 is SEHNR and CDR2 is FQNEAQ (reference sequence). Unmatched junction bases numbered 9, after V lost 2 bases and J lost 8 bases. The CDR3 spells CASSLPTAGYDEQFF. CDR3 nucleotides: TGTGCCAGCAGCTTACCCACAGCGGGGTATGATGAGCAGTTCTTC. Drawing the rest from reference TRBV7-9 and TRBJ2-1, the complete variable domain is DTGVSQNPRHKITKRGQNVTFRCDPISEHNRLYWYRQTLGQGPEFLTYFQNEAQLEKSRLLSDRFSAERPKGSFSTLEIQRTEQGDSAMYLCASSLPTAGYDEQFFGPGTRLTVL.

This clonotype was seen once. Its ends do not fully match the called genes, so a read error is possible. The chain employs TRBV30 and TRBJ1-1, with a weak D call TRBD1 (5 bases). This CDR3 region has 16 residues. CDR1 GTSNPN and CDR2 SVGIG come from the germline V gene (reference sequence). CDR3 residues: CAWRFGSVGVHTEAIF. The DNA for the CDR3 is TGTGCCTGGAGATTCGGGTCTGTGGGGGTGCACACTGAAGCTATCTTT.

The rearrangement uses TRBV2 and TRBJ1-4; the D is unclear. CDR1 and CDR2 (germline): SNHLY, FYNNEI. The V gene lost 3 bases and the J gene lost 7 bases, with 9 bases spanning the gap. There are 13 residues in the CDR3. The DNA of the CDR3 is TGTGCCAGCAGTGATTCCTCTGGTGAAAAACTGTTTTTT. Protein sequence: CASSDSSGEKLFF.